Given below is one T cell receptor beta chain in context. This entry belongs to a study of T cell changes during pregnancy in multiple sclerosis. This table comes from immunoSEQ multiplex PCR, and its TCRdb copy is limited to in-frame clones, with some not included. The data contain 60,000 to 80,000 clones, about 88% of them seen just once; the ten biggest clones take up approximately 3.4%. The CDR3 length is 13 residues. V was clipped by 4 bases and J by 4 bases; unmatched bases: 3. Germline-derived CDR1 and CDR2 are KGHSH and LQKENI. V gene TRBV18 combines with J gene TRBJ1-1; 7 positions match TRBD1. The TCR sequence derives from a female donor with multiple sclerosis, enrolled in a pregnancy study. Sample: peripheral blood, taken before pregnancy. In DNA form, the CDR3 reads TGTGCCAGCTCACAGGGGGCAAGCACTGAAGCTTTCTTT. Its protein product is CASSQGASTEAFF.